One and the same sample provided the 13 T cell receptor beta chains below, sequenced in a study of cytomegalovirus exposure and HLA in healthy donors. The PCR contained 60 Vbeta and 13 Jbeta primers. Data came from immunoSEQ multiplex PCR; TCRdb stores just in-frame clones and leaves some out. The table shows 150,000 to 200,000 clones, with around three quarters occurring only once. The specimen was PBMCs. These receptors came from a woman in her thirties in good health and CMV-seropositive.

The rearrangement links TRBV7-9 to TRBJ2-1, with D possibly being TRBD1 (5 bases). From germline, CDR1 is SEHNR and CDR2 FQNEAQ (reference sequence). The CDR3 sequence is 12 residues long. Deletions cut 5 bases from V and 11 bases from J, with 13 bases between. The CDR3 sequence is CASSRDSGQQFF. The CDR3 DNA reads as TGTGCCAGCAGCCGCGACTCAGGGCAGCAGTTCTTC.

The rearrangement joins TRBV9 to TRBJ2-7, with no clear D. This CDR3 is built from 14 residues. V lost 0 bases, J lost 0 bases, and 7 bases lay in between. Germline V lookup: CDR1 SGDLS, CDR2 YYNGEE. CDR3 loop: CASSVDWSSYEQYF. CDR3 nucleotide sequence: TGTGCCAGCAGCGTAGACTGGAGCTCCTACGAGCAGTACTTC.

This chain joins TRBV10-3 and TRBJ1-5; TRBD1 matches at 9 bases. The CDR3 sequence is 16 residues long. Trimming at V came to 2 bases and at J to 3 bases, leaving 5 bases not matched to a gene. Germline V CDR1 and CDR2: ENHRY, SYGVKD. CDR3 nucleotides: TGTGCCATCAGTGAGGGTGGGACAGGGAACAATCAGCCCCAGCATTTT. It encodes CAISEGGTGNNQPQHF.

Points on this clone: Other DNA sequences in the sample encode the same CDR3. CDR3 sequence (DNA): TGTGCCAGCAGCCTGGACCCGGGGGGAACTGAAGCTTTCTTT. Translation: CASSLDPGGTEAFF. The gene calls are TRBV6-1 and TRBJ1-1, with D tentatively TRBD1 (5 bases). CDR1 is MNHNS and CDR2 is SASEGT in the germline V gene. Trimming removed 6 bases at V and 5 bases at J, with 16 bases between. The CDR3 runs to 14 residues.

This clone was observed a handful of times. The chain is built from TRBV7-8 and TRBJ2-1, with a weak D call TRBD1 (6 bases). The CDR3 consists of 13 residues. Trimming pared 4 bases from V and 3 bases from J, leaving 7 bases between. The germline CDR1 and CDR2 sequences are SGHVS and FQNEAQ. Written as DNA, the CDR3 is TGTGCCAGCAGCTCGACAGGCTACAATGAGCAGTTCTTC. This sequence encodes CASSSTGYNEQFF.

The chain's CDR3 is CASSLNSIPDEQFF. CDR3 DNA: TGTGCCAGTAGTCTGAACAGCATCCCCGATGAGCAGTTCTTC. The V and J genes are TRBV19 and TRBJ2-1, with D hard to call. Deletions cut 5 bases from V and 8 bases from J, with 16 bases between. This CDR3 has 14 residues. Germline V lookup: CDR1 LNHDA, CDR2 SQIVND (reference sequence).

The chain has TRBV2 and TRBJ1-1, with TRBD1 matching over 8 bases. Germline lookup yields CDR1 SNHLY and CDR2 FYNNEI. The CDR3 contains 18 residues. V dropped 5 bases and J dropped 8; count of bases not matched to a gene: 22. The CDR3 loop is CASSRYVTGTGGLKEAFF. The CDR3 bases are TGTGCCAGCAGTCGATACGTCACCGGGACAGGAGGCCTTAAAGAAGCTTTCTTT.

This chain uses TRBV7-8 with TRBJ2-5, with 7 bases identical to TRBD1. The CDR3 extends over 13 amino acids. CDR1 is SGHVS and CDR2 is FQNEAQ in the germline V gene. V shed 2 bases, J shed 5 bases, and the junction held 2 bases outside the gene matches. CDR3 residues: CASSLRRGETQYF. The CDR3 DNA is TGTGCCAGCAGCTTACGCAGGGGGGAGACCCAGTACTTC. Full variable domain (remainder filled in from reference TRBV7-8 and TRBJ2-5): GAGVSQSPRYKVAKRGQDVALRCDPISGHVSLFWYQQALGQGPEFLTYFQNEAQLDKSGLPSDRFFAERPEGSVSTLKIQRTQQEDSAVYLCASSLRRGETQYFGPGTRLLVL.

The chain carries TRBV9 and TRBJ2-2, with a possible D match to TRBD1 (5 bases). V lost 0 bases to trimming and J lost 4 bases, with 13 bases between them. The germline V gene has CDR1 SGDLS and CDR2 YYNGEE. The CDR3 consists of 16 residues. The CDR3 nucleotides read TGTGCCAGCAGCGTAGTCGCCAGGGCAGGCACCGGGGAGCTGTTTTTT. Amino acids: CASSVVARAGTGELFF.

The rearrangement joins TRBV7-9 to TRBJ1-1; 7 bases map to TRBD1. The J segment lost 1 base and the V segment lost 5 bases, leaving 10 bases of the junction unmatched. CDR3 length: 16 amino acids. Looked up from germline, CDR1 is SEHNR and CDR2 is FQNEAQ (reference sequence). CDR3 residues: CASSTEQGSANTEAFF. DNA for the CDR3: TGTGCCAGCAGCACTGAACAGGGGTCCGCGAACACTGAAGCTTTCTTT.

This clone has just a few counts. The chain carries TRBV7-8 and TRBJ2-1, with 9 bases identical to TRBD1. CDR1 and CDR2 (germline): SGHVS, FQNEAQ. The CDR3 spans 14 residues. V trimming: 0 bases; J trimming: 7 bases; junction bases outside the gene matches: 1. The CDR3 loop is CASSLAGQGNEQFF. The CDR3 DNA follows: TGTGCCAGCAGCTTAGCCGGACAGGGGAATGAGCAGTTCTTC.

This rearrangement joins TRBV19 to TRBJ1-5, with D perhaps matching TRBD1 (6 bases). Trimming left V 2 bases short and J 0 bases short, with 14 bases between. The germline V gene encodes CDR1 LNHDA and CDR2 SQIVND (reference sequence). The CDR3 is 17 amino acids. The CDR3 is CASSIPIGQHSNQPQHF. The CDR3 nucleotides read TGTGCCAGTAGTATACCCATTGGACAGCATAGCAATCAGCCCCAGCATTTT.

This rearrangement joins TRBV19 to TRBJ1-1; 11 positions agree with TRBD1. The germline CDR1 and CDR2 sequences are LNHDA and SQIVND (reference sequence). After removal of 4 bases from V and 5 bases from J, the junction contained 15 bases not matched to a gene. The CDR3 is 18 amino acids. CDR3 DNA sequence: TGTGCCAGTAGTAGAGGGGACAGGGGGAATGTTCCTTGGACTGAAGCTTTCTTT. Its translation: CASSRGDRGNVPWTEAFF.